This TCR beta chain is from a study of cytomegalovirus exposure and HLA in healthy donors. The PCR employed 60 Vbeta primers together with 13 Jbeta primers. The table came from immunoSEQ multiplex PCR; TCRdb's copy has only in-frame clones and leaves some out. The table has almost 200,000 clones, roughly 78% seen once; the top ten hold around 4.8%. The clonotype comes from a woman aged 25 to 45 in good health and CMV-seropositive. Material for sequencing was PBMCs.

The CDR3 bases are TGTGCCAGCAGACTCACTCCCCGTGAGCAGTTCTTC. Amino acid sequence: CASRLTPREQFF. This chain joins TRBV7-2 and TRBJ2-1; D ambiguous. The germline gives CDR1 SGHTA, CDR2 FQGNSA. The CDR3 sequence is 12 residues long. V was pared by 6 bases and J by 9 bases, with 12 bases between.